The sample holds a few counts of the clone carrying this T cell receptor (beta chain). These data come from a study of blood T cell repertoires in COVID-19. Study in general: In each case, the material was cDNA or gDNA derived from T cells, B-cell-depleted T cells, or PBMCs.

Looked up from germline, CDR1 is LGHNA and CDR2 is YSLEER. The V end lost 1 base, the J end lost 3 bases, and 6 bases lay between the germline ends. The CDR3 length is 14 residues. Produced via immunoSEQ multiplex PCR; TCRdb's table is partial and in-frame only. The profile shows approximately 25,000 clones, 72% of them singletons. V usage is TRBV4-3 and J usage is TRBJ2-2; D remains ambiguous. Sample: peripheral blood. The sequence was collected from a woman of 80 years or more with acute or convalescent COVID-19. CDR3 residues: CASSQGGYTGELFF. In DNA form, the CDR3 reads TGCGCCAGCAGCCAAGGCGGATACACCGGGGAGCTGTTTTTT.